The 8 T cell receptor beta chains listed next were all sequenced from one sample in a study of T cell repertoires in cytomegalovirus infection. TCRdb re-called the reads through MiXCR, storing one row per CDR3 protein. The sample has around 78,000 distinct CDR3 sequences, 35% to 45% seen once. Antigens for these TCRs are unknown. The input for sequencing was CD8+ T cells from cultured PBMCs, taken from culture after CMV antigen stimulation. The receptor source for this set is a human donor in good health (CMV status not recorded). Some clones in this sample may be carry-over from other donors' samples.

This clonotype was seen a few times. The chain couples TRBV7-8 to TRBJ2-2; unclear D gene. Trimming shortened V by 4 bases and J by 5 bases, and 8 bases separated the two germline ends. This CDR3 has 13 amino acids. CDR1 is SGHVS and CDR2 is FQNEAQ in the germline V gene. The CDR3: CASSSRPTGELFF. The CDR3 region has the DNA TGTGCCAGCAGCTCCCGCCCGACCGGGGAGCTGTTTTTT. The variable domain in full, completed from reference TRBV7-8 and TRBJ2-2, reads GAGVSQSPRYKVAKRGQDVALRCDPISGHVSLFWYQQALGQGPEFLTYFQNEAQLDKSGLPSDRFFAERPEGSVSTLKIQRTQQEDSAVYLCASSSRPTGELFFGEGSRLTVL.

The V gene is TRBV28, the J gene TRBJ1-5, with TRBD1 identical over 11 bases. The CDR3 loop spans 17 amino acids. Looked up from germline, CDR1 is MDHEN and CDR2 is SYDVKM. The V gene end was trimmed by 5 bases and the J gene end by 0 bases; junction bases not matched to a gene: 6. The CDR3 DNA is TGTGCCAGCAGTCGGGACAGGGGGTCATATAGCAATCAGCCCCAGCATTTT. Amino acids: CASSRDRGSYSNQPQHF. Full variable domain (remainder filled in from reference TRBV28 and TRBJ1-5): DVKVTQSSRYLVKRTGEKVFLECVQDMDHENMFWYRQDPGLGLRLIYFSYDVKMKEKGDIPEGYSVSREKKERFSLILESASTNQTSMYLCASSRDRGSYSNQPQHFGDGTRLSIL.

The rearrangement uses TRBV19 and TRBJ2-2; 10 bases line up with TRBD2. Germline trimming cut 3 bases from V and 5 bases from J; bases unmatched to any gene: 3. This CDR3 spans 15 amino acids. Germline-derived CDR1 and CDR2 are LNHDA and SQIVND (reference sequence). CDR3 amino acids: CASSISGGTTGELFF. CDR3 bases: TGTGCCAGTAGTATTAGCGGGGGGACAACCGGGGAGCTGTTTTTT.

The CDR3 coding sequence is TGTGCCAGCAGCCAAAACAGGGGCCAGAACACTGAAGCTTTCTTT. Protein sequence: CASSQNRGQNTEAFF. This chain joins TRBV7-8 and TRBJ1-1, with 7 bases identical to TRBD1. V was clipped by 5 bases and J by 1 base; unmatched bases: 7. The CDR3 spans 15 residues. The germline V gene encodes CDR1 SGHVS and CDR2 FQNEAQ. Based on the CDR3 plus reference TRBV7-8 and TRBJ1-1, the full variable domain is GAGVSQSPRYKVAKRGQDVALRCDPISGHVSLFWYQQALGQGPEFLTYFQNEAQLDKSGLPSDRFFAERPEGSVSTLKIQRTQQEDSAVYLCASSQNRGQNTEAFFGQGTRLTVV.

This chain uses TRBV2 with TRBJ1-1; 7 positions match TRBD1. The CDR3 has 12 amino acids. Germline CDR1 is SNHLY and CDR2 is FYNNEI. The V and J ends lost 10 bases and 5 bases, in that order; junction bases with no gene match: 7. This chain's CDR3 is CATAGGGTEAFF. CDR3 bases: TGTGCCACAGCAGGGGGGGGGACTGAAGCTTTCTTT.

The CDR3 DNA sequence: TGCGCCAGCAGCCCACCGACCAAGATCTCTCCCTCAACGGCAACTAATGAAAAACTGTTTTTT. It yields the protein CASSPPTKISPSTATNEKLFF. The V gene is TRBV4-1, the J gene TRBJ1-4; D gene unclear. The CDR3 runs to 21 residues. Trimming cost V 4 bases and J 0 bases, with 27 bases left between them. Germline assignment: CDR1 MGHRA and CDR2 YSYEKL.

This clonotype has a handful of counts. The J gene is TRBJ2-7, the V gene TRBV7-9; 12 bases fit TRBD2. This CDR3 comprises 17 residues. Trimming took 5 bases from V and 4 from J; bases not matched to a gene: 12. Germline loops: CDR1 SEHNR, CDR2 FQNEAQ (reference sequence). The CDR3 loop reads CASSPTSGGSRGYEQYF. CDR3 DNA: TGTGCCAGCAGCCCCACTAGCGGGGGGTCCCGGGGATACGAGCAGTACTTC.

The chain recombines TRBV10-3 with TRBJ2-5, with TRBD2 identical over 11 bases. The CDR3 has 16 residues. With V trimmed by 2 bases and J by 5 bases, 7 bases remained unmatched. Germline values: CDR1 ENHRY, CDR2 SYGVKD. The CDR3 region has the DNA TGTGCCATCAGTGAGCAAACTAGCGGGGGAACGGAGACCCAGTACTTC. Translated: CAISEQTSGGTETQYF.